This record looks at one T cell receptor (beta chain) sequence and its context. Its matching antigen is unknown. Produced via immunoSEQ multiplex PCR; TCRdb's table is partial and in-frame only. The sample yields 15,000 or so clones, roughly four fifths seen once. The sample originates from a study of somatic mutations in cytotoxic T cells in rheumatoid arthritis. Study background: The authors flow-sorted some V beta antibody-stained T-cell populations at nearly 100% purity, including V beta1+ cells that they sequenced for TCRB. Notes on the study in general: Levels of CD8+ T-cell clonality in rheumatoid arthritis patients were statistically indistinguishable from those seen in age-matched healthy controls, with no significant difference. In rheumatoid arthritis patients, unlike healthy controls, CD8+ clonality rose with age. Per patient, the largest CD8+ clone was found to exceed 20% of CD8+ cells in about an eighth of the roughly 65 cases.

The J segment lost 4 bases and the V segment lost 4 bases, leaving 6 bases of the junction unmatched. CDR1 MDHEN and CDR2 SYDVKM come from the germline V gene. CDR3 length: 15 amino acids. The V call is TRBV28, the J call TRBJ2-7; 11 nucleotides agree with TRBD2. The sequence was collected from an adult with rheumatoid arthritis. Sequenced sample: CD8+ T cells sorted from blood. CDR3 region: CASSSPLAGVYEQYF. The CDR3 bases are TGTGCCAGCAGTTCCCCACTAGCGGGGGTATACGAGCAGTACTTC.